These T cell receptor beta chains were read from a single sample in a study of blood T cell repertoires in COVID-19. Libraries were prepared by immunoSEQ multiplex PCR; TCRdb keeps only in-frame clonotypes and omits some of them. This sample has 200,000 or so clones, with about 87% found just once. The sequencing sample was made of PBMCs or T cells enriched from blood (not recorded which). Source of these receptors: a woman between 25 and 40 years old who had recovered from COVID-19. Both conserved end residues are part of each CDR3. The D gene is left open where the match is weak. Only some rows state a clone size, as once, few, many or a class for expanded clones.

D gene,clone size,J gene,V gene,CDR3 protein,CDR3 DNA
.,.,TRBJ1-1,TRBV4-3,CASSQDRTLRAEAFF,TGCGCCAGCAGCCAAGATCGAACTTTGAGGGCTGAAGCTTTCTTT
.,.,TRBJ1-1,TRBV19,CASSISVNTEAFF,TGTGCCAGTAGTATCTCCGTGAACACTGAAGCTTTCTTT
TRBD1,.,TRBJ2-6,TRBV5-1,CASSLDRGGANVLTF,TGCGCCAGCAGCTTGGACAGGGGTGGGGCCAACGTCCTGACTTTC
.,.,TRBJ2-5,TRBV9,CASSTLGVQETQYF,TGTGCCAGCAGCACACTCGGGGTCCAAGAGACCCAGTACTTC
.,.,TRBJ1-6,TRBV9,CASSVSGYNSPLHF,TGTGCCAGCAGCGTCAGCGGGTATAATTCACCCCTCCACTTT
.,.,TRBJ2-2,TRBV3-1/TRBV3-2,CASSQALRGSTGELFF,TGTGCCAGCAGCCAAGCATTACGGGGATCGACCGGGGAGCTGTTTTTT
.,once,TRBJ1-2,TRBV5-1,CASRPGTNYGYTF,TGCGCCAGCAGGCCCGGGACTAACTATGGCTACACCTTC
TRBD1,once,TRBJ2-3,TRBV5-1,CASREQGATDTQYF,TGCGCCAGCAGAGAACAGGGGGCCACAGATACGCAGTATTTT
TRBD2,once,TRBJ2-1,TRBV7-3,CASSSPLAGGKQFF,TGTGCCAGCAGCTCACCACTAGCGGGGGGCAAGCAGTTCTTC
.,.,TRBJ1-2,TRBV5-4,CASSLVTAANYGYTF,TGTGCCAGCAGCTTGGTAACAGCAGCTAACTATGGCTACACCTTC
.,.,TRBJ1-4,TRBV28,CVSATNEKLFF,TGTGTGTCCGCAACTAATGAAAAACTGTTTTTT
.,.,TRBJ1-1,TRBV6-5,CASSQAGTEAFF,TGTGCCAGCAGCCAGGCGGGTACTGAAGCTTTCTTT
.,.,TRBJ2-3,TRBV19,CASNFDRDTHTDTQYF,TGTGCCAGTAATTTCGACCGGGACACCCACACAGATACGCAGTATTTT
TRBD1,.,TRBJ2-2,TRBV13,CASSARDRDVANTGELFF,TGTGCCAGCAGCGCCCGGGACAGAGATGTTGCGAACACCGGGGAGCTGTTTTTT
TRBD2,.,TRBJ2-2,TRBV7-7,CASSSGTSGGGELFF,TGTGCCAGCAGCTCCGGGACTAGCGGCGGCGGGGAGCTGTTTTTT
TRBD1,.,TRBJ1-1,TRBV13,CASSPETGVDTEAFF,TGTGCCAGCAGCCCCGAGACAGGGGTTGACACTGAAGCTTTCTTT
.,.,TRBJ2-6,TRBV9,CASSEGAGANVLTF,TGTGCCAGCAGCGAAGGAGCTGGGGCCAACGTCCTGACTTTC
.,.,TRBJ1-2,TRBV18,CASSPGGDDGYTF,TGTGCCAGCTCCCCCGGGGGGGACGATGGCTACACCTTC
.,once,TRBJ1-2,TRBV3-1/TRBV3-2,CASSQEGDKGYGYTF,TGTGCCAGCAGCCAAGAGGGGGACAAGGGCTATGGCTACACCTTC
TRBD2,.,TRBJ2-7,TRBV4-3,CASSPSGGGAYEQYF,TGCGCCAGCAGCCCAAGCGGCGGGGGGGCCTACGAGCAGTACTTC
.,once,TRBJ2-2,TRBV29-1,CSVRDFDSTGELFF,TGCAGCGTCCGGGACTTCGATAGCACCGGGGAGCTGTTTTTT
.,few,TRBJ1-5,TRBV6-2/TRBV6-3,CASTPRGLGNQPQHF,TGTGCCAGCACCCCACGGGGTCTGGGAAATCAGCCCCAGCATTTT
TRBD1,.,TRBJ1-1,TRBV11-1,CASSLNRGAEAFF,TGTGCCAGCAGCTTAAACAGGGGTGCTGAAGCTTTCTTT
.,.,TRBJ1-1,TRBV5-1,CASSATGRVMNTEAFF,TGCGCCAGCAGCGCTACAGGGAGGGTCATGAACACTGAAGCTTTCTTT
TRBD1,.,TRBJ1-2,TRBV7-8,CASSLINRGSSYGYTF,TGTGCCAGCAGCTTAATAAACAGGGGTAGTTCTTATGGCTACACCTTC
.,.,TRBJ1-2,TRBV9,CASAGGANYGYTF,TGTGCCTCGGCTGGAGGGGCTAACTATGGCTACACCTTC
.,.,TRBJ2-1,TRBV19,CASKVTGQTSYNEQFF,TGTGCCAGTAAGGTCACCGGACAGACCTCCTACAATGAGCAGTTCTTC
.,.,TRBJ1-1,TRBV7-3,CASSLTPVMGAAFF,TGTGCCAGCAGCTTAACCCCAGTTATGGGCGCAGCTTTCTTT
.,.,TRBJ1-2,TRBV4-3,CASSQETDRSYGYTF,TGCGCCAGCAGCCAGGAGACAGACAGAAGCTATGGCTACACCTTC
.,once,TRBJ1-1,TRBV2,CASIPPGSGVFDEAFF,TGTGCCAGCATCCCACCGGGCAGCGGGGTCTTCGATGAAGCTTTCTTT
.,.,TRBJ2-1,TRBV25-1,CASTERAQGGNEQFF,TGTGCCAGCACCGAAAGGGCCCAGGGGGGCAATGAGCAGTTCTTC
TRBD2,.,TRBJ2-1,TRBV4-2,CASSQSPGLAGGLYNEQFF,TGTGCCAGCAGCCAATCCCCGGGACTAGCGGGGGGGCTCTACAATGAGCAGTTCTTC
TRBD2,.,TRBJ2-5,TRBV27,CASSLWGTSRETQYF,TGTGCCAGCAGTTTATGGGGGACTAGCAGAGAGACCCAGTACTTC
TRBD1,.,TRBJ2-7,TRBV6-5,CASRAGTGLYEQYF,TGTGCCAGCAGAGCCGGGACAGGGCTCTACGAGCAGTACTTC
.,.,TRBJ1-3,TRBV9,CASSVGRGPGNTIYF,TGTGCCAGCAGCGTAGGGCGGGGGCCAGGAAACACCATATATTTT
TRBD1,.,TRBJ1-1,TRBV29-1,CSATTGMSTEAFF,TGCAGCGCCACGACAGGGATGAGCACTGAAGCTTTCTTT
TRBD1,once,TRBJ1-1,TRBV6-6,CASRDRGLNTEAFF,TGTGCCAGTAGGGACAGGGGTTTGAACACTGAAGCTTTCTTT
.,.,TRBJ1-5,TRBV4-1,CASSQGGGSQPQHF,TGCGCCAGCAGCCAAGGAGGGGGTAGCCAGCCCCAGCATTTT
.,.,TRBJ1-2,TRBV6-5,CASRSDTESYGYTF,TGTGCCAGCAGGTCCGACACAGAGTCCTATGGCTACACCTTC
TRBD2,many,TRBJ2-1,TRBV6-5,CASSYSGLAGGNEQFF,TGTGCCAGCAGTTACTCAGGCCTAGCGGGTGGCAATGAGCAGTTCTTC
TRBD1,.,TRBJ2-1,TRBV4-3,CASSQKKGTGLRDEQFF,TGCGCCAGCAGCCAGAAGAAAGGGACAGGGCTAAGGGATGAGCAGTTCTTC
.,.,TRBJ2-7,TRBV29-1,CSAWAEPYEQYF,TGCAGCGCCTGGGCCGAGCCCTACGAGCAGTACTTC
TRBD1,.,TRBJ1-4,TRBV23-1,CASRRRGRGVNEKLFF,TGCGCCAGCAGGCGAAGGGGGCGAGGGGTTAATGAAAAACTGTTTTTT
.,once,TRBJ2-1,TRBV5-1,CASSLGGPSYNEQFF,TGCGCCAGCAGCTTAGGGGGTCCTTCCTACAATGAGCAGTTCTTC
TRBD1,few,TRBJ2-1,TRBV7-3,CASSRGQHRSNEQFF,TGTGCCAGCAGTCGGGGACAGCACAGATCCAATGAGCAGTTCTTC
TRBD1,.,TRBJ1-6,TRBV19,CATAGWTGSNSPLHF,TGTGCCACCGCGGGGTGGACAGGGAGTAATTCACCCCTCCACTTT
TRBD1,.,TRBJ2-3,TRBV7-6,CASRPPGQGTDTQYF,TGTGCCAGCAGGCCCCCCGGACAGGGAACAGATACGCAGTATTTT
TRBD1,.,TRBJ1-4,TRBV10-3,CAISEGTASNEKLFF,TGTGCCATCAGTGAGGGGACAGCCAGTAATGAAAAACTGTTTTTT
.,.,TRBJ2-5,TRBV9,CASSDRYQETQYF,TGTGCCAGCAGCGACAGGTACCAAGAGACCCAGTACTTC
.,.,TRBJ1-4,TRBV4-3,CASSQSSGGNEKLFF,TGCGCCAGCAGCCAATCTAGCGGGGGTAATGAAAAACTGTTTTTT
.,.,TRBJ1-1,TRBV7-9,CASSPAKIGPFDSEAFF,TGTGCCAGCAGCCCGGCGAAGATTGGGCCCTTCGATTCTGAAGCTTTCTTT
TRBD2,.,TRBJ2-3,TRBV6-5,CASSRGVDSTDTQYF,TGTGCCAGCAGTCGGGGGGTAGACAGCACAGATACGCAGTATTTT
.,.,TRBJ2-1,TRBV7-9,CASSRSRRTYNEQFF,TGTGCCAGCAGTCGAAGTAGGAGAACTTACAATGAGCAGTTCTTC